This passage covers 7 T cell receptor beta chains from one sample sequenced in a study of T cell responses to AZD1222 COVID-19 vaccine (dated by TCRdb to about 2021). Libraries came from the immunoSEQ multiplex PCR assay. The immuneACCESS repertoire file appears here via TCRdb, limited to in-frame rearrangements. These files lack a portion of the clones; in checked studies, under half of the deficit traces to unresolved V genes, and the cause of the others is not known. For this sample there are about 180,000 clones; 80% to 90% appear just once. Of the sample, around a tenth falls within the top ten clones. The sample's time point label, in plain terms: about 28 days (+/-7) after the second vaccine dose. Material: peripheral blood, obtained 28 days after the second AZD1222 dose. These receptors came from an adult who received the AZD1222 COVID-19 vaccine.

This clone was detected only a few times. The sample carries other DNA sequences with the same CDR3. The chain carries TRBV10-3 and TRBJ1-2; D not resolved. With 0 bases removed from V and 4 bases from J, the gap between germline ends came to 9 bases. The CDR3 has 14 residues. Germline V CDR1 and CDR2: ENHRY, SYGVKD. CDR3 nucleotide sequence: TGTGCCATCAGTGAGTCGGGAGACTCCTATGGCTACACCTTC. Its translation is CAISESGDSYGYTF.

V gene TRBV19 combines with J gene TRBJ1-2; the match to TRBD1 covers 10 bases. The germline gives CDR1 LNHDA, CDR2 SQIVND (reference sequence). The CDR3 runs to 14 residues. J lost 7 bases, V lost 6 bases, and 8 bases had no gene match. CDR3 loop: CASRQTGGAAGYTF. Here the CDR3 DNA reads TGTGCCAGTAGACAGACAGGGGGCGCGGCTGGCTACACCTTC. Based on the CDR3 plus reference TRBV19 and TRBJ1-2, the full variable domain is DGGITQSPKYLFRKEGQNVTLSCEQNLNHDAMYWYRQDPGQGLRLIYYSQIVNDFQKGDIAEGYSVSREKKESFPLTVTSAQKNPTAFYLCASRQTGGAAGYTFGSGTRLTVV.

The V call is TRBV30, the J call TRBJ1-5, with TRBD1 as a possible D gene (5 bases). V was clipped by 5 bases and J by 8 bases, with 19 bases between them. This CDR3 is built from 14 residues. Germline V gene sequence: CDR1 GTSNPN, CDR2 SVGIG (reference sequence). DNA for the CDR3: TGTGCCTGGGCGGTCGGGGCTCTTGGGGAGCCCCAGCATTTT. As protein: CAWAVGALGEPQHF.

The V gene is TRBV5-4, the J gene TRBJ2-1; no firm D call. The V end was cut by 0 bases, the J end by 8 bases, with 9 bases between. Germline loops: CDR1 SGHNT, CDR2 YYREEE (reference sequence). The CDR3 sequence is 13 residues long. This CDR3 is CASSLGVRDEQFF. CDR3 coding DNA: TGTGCCAGCAGCTTGGGAGTTCGGGATGAGCAGTTCTTC. Using reference TRBV5-4 and TRBJ2-1 for the parts outside the CDR3, the full variable domain is ETGVTQSPTHLIKTRGQQVTLRCSSQSGHNTVSWYQQALGQGPQFIFQYYREEENGRGNFPPRFSGLQFPNYSSELNVNALELDDSALYLCASSLGVRDEQFFGPGTRLTVL.

The chain joins TRBV28 to TRBJ1-3; TRBD1 aligns across 8 bases. Germline V gene data show CDR1 as MDHEN and CDR2 as SYDVKM. Trimming took 5 bases from V and 4 from J; bases not matched to a gene: 7. The CDR3 is 15 amino acids. The CDR3 DNA follows: TGTGCCAGCAGTATCACTTGGACAGGGGGAAACACCATATATTTT. Amino acids: CASSITWTGGNTIYF.

The chain links TRBV19 to TRBJ2-3; possibly TRBD1 for D (6 bases). Germline values: CDR1 LNHDA, CDR2 SQIVND (reference sequence). V dropped 3 bases and J dropped 0 bases, with 13 bases sitting between them. The CDR3 spans 16 residues. The CDR3 nucleotides are TGTGCCAGTAGTATCCGACAGGCCGACAGCACAGATACGCAGTATTTT. Translation: CASSIRQADSTDTQYF.

The V gene is TRBV9, the J gene TRBJ2-1, with TRBD2 matching 15 bases. Germline V CDR1 and CDR2: SGDLS, YYNGEE. This CDR3 is 15 amino acids long. The V gene end was trimmed by 4 bases and the J gene end by 8 bases; junction bases not matched to a gene: 4. The CDR3 coding sequence is TGTGCCAGCAGCCTCAGGACTAGCGGGGGGGATGAGCAGTTCTTC. Translated: CASSLRTSGGDEQFF. Variable domain in full (rest from reference TRBV9 and TRBJ2-1): DSGVTQTPKHLITATGQRVTLRCSPRSGDLSVYWYQQSLDQGLQFLIQYYNGEERAKGNILERFSAQQFPDLHSELNLSSLELGDSALYFCASSLRTSGGDEQFFGPGTRLTVL.